This TCR beta chain was identified in a study of blood T cells in healthy people across ages (dated by TCRdb to between 2014 and 2017). Study-level background: In model experiments, roughly one uniquely barcoded TCR beta cDNA molecule per two T cells was captured by template switching. The study analyzed two additional independent replicas of 1 million unique cDNA reads from the same blood draw for two donors, one aged 18 to 29 and one aged 80 or older. To avoid experimental bias, donors of different ages were distributed randomly across sequencing lanes. Four age groups were formed from the donors: young (average 16 years), middle-aged (around 37), aged (approximately 60) and long-lived (less than 85). Using deep sequencing normalized with unique cDNA molecular identifiers, the study measured how TCR beta repertoire diversity changes with age. What the authors observed across the whole study: Conclusive comparison of naive and antigen-experienced compartments was prevented by the profiling of bulk unsorted PBMCs. Compared with the aged group, the long-lived group had more naive CD4+ T cells, fewer expanded clones and increased TCR diversity, a pattern suggesting age selection. Observed TCR beta diversity per million T cells fell roughly linearly with age, and a significant reduction was already apparent by age approximately 41. Because the CMV infection status of the donors was unknown, age-related changes in expanded clonotypes may potentially have been confounded. The percentage of naive T cells measured by flow cytometry correlated strongly with observed TCR beta diversity. Estimates of total diversity from one million sequenced T cells were regarded as lower bounds and underestimates.

CDR1 and CDR2, looked up from the germline V gene (reference sequence), are DFQATT and SNEGSKA. The CDR3 numbers 13 residues from cysteine through phenylalanine. Just CDR3 DNA is preserved here, 39 bases in frame from base 1. The junction carries 13 bases between V and J, which are trimmed by 3 bases and 5 bases respectively. About this clonotype: Its antigen remains unidentified. No base quality information exists; no much larger clone differs at one position.

Systemically healthy Caucasian individuals from Russia, 35 to 50 in total and aged about 6 to 100 years, were included as donors. Each donor gave about 9.7 milliliters of peripheral blood, drawn into EDTA-treated Vacutainer tubes. PBMCs were isolated by Ficoll-Paque density-gradient centrifugation, with at least 7 million obtained per sample. Trizol reagent was used to extract total RNA from PBMCs, with at least 6 micrograms per sample. The percentages of naive CD45RAhigh/CD27high T cells were determined by flow cytometry on a PBMC aliquot from every donor. Preparation of the library involved 5' RACE. Sequenced on an Illumina HiSeq 2500. A second PCR of about 6 to 12 cycles was performed with a sample-barcoded 5' primer and a J-beta primer mix. A template-switch 5' adaptor carrying 12 random nucleotides introduced a unique molecular identifier onto each TCR beta cDNA molecule. Each sample yielded at least 2.5 million CDR3-containing paired-end reads. The Mint cDNA synthesis kit, primed by a TRBC-specific oligonucleotide, was used to synthesize first-strand cDNA from all RNA. All cDNA was treated with uracil-DNA glycosylase and then went through a first 18-cycle PCR with the universal primers M1SS and BC2_uni_R. As for how the authors treated the data: For normalization, 1 million high-quality reads were randomly selected from each sample, with every read carrying a distinct molecular identifier. Reads with shared molecular identifiers were discarded instead of being binned into consensus sequences. CDR3 identification, clonotype clustering and error correction used MiTCR with a Q25 quality threshold and the strictest error-elimination algorithm. A nonparametric unseen species model with Euler transformation was used to estimate lower-bound total TCR beta diversity. TCRdb took the public reads, trimmed them with fastp at Q25, ran MiXCR for clone calling and kept in-frame beta chains. Merged by CDR3 protein, the rows form single entries marked with the most common genes and DNA. V and J calls and clone size were set by TCRdb, not the authors. A total of around 990,000 distinct CDR3 sequences appear in this sample, 35% to 40% of them only once. The ten top clones hold about an eighth of the sample.

The specimen sequenced was blood. Recombination linked TRBV20-1 to TRBJ1-1; no D gene can be assigned with confidence. The clonotype originates from a young man in good health. The nucleotide sequence reads TGCAGTGCTAGCGGCCCGTCCCAGACTGAAGCTTTCTTT. Its product reads: CSASGPSQTEAFF.